The source of this TCR beta chain is a study of control samples from healthy donors and cancer patients. Generated by immunoSEQ multiplex PCR, the TCRdb table keeps only in-frame clones and is missing some. Among about 110,000 clones listed, about 80% were seen once. The sequenced sample consisted of blood. The sequence derives from a man between 18 and 29 years old in good health.

The CDR3: CASSVASGGTRNTQYF. CDR3 nucleotide sequence: TGCGCCAGCAGTGTTGCTAGCGGGGGAACTAGAAATACGCAGTATTTT. J is TRBJ2-3 and V is TRBV10-2; 10 positions match TRBD2. J was trimmed by 7 bases and V by 4 bases; bases with no gene match: 11. Germline V CDR1 and CDR2: WSHSY, SAAADI. The CDR3 extends over 16 amino acids.